This TCR beta chain was retrieved from a study of CD8+CD57+ T cells in acquired aplastic anemia. CDR3 and TCR beta VDJ profiling relied on a genomic DNA template. Each CDR3 protein gets one entry after TCRdb re-called the reads with MiXCR. Of some 410,000 distinct CDR3 sequences listed, about two thirds are singletons. This clonotype was detected only once. After removal of 5 bases from V and 8 bases from J, the junction contained 15 bases not matched to a gene. CDR1 and CDR2 (germline): SEHNR, FQNEAQ (reference sequence). The CDR3 is 15 amino acids. The sequenced sample consisted of sorted CD4+, CD8+, or CD8+CD57+ T cells (not recorded which) from PBMCs. The sequence came from a human donor in good health, serving as a control. This chain connects TRBV7-9 to TRBJ2-7; the match to TRBD2 covers 7 bases. The chain's CDR3 is CASSPASGQDTQQYF. The CDR3 bases are TGTGCCAGCAGCCCAGCTAGCGGACAAGACACCCAGCAGTACTTC.